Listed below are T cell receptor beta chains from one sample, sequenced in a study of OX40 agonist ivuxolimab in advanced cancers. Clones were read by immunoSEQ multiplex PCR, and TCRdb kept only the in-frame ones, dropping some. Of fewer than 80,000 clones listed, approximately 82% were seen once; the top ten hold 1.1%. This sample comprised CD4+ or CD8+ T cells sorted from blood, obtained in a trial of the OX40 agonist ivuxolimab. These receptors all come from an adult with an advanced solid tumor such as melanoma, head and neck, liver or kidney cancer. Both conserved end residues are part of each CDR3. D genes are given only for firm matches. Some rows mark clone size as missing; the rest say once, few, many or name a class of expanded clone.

cdr3_nt: TGTGCCAGTAGCCGGCAGGGCTATGAAAAACTGTTTTTT
cdr3_aa: CASSRQGYEKLFF
v_call: TRBV19
clone_size: -
d_call: -
j_call: TRBJ1-4

cdr3_nt: TGTGCCAGCAGCCCCCAGGGGGGGCGCAATGAGCAGTTCTTC
cdr3_aa: CASSPQGGRNEQFF
v_call: TRBV7-2
clone_size: once
d_call: -
j_call: TRBJ2-1

cdr3_nt: TGCGCCAGCAGCCAAGTGGCCACTTACAATGAGCAGTTCTTC
cdr3_aa: CASSQVATYNEQFF
v_call: TRBV4-1
clone_size: -
d_call: -
j_call: TRBJ2-1

cdr3_nt: TGTGCCAGCAGCCCAGGACAGGGATCCTACAATGAGCAGTTCTTC
cdr3_aa: CASSPGQGSYNEQFF
v_call: TRBV7-2
clone_size: -
d_call: TRBD1
j_call: TRBJ2-1

cdr3_nt: TGTGCCAGCAGCACCCGACAGAGTGAAAAACTGTTTTTT
cdr3_aa: CASSTRQSEKLFF
v_call: TRBV7-2
clone_size: few
d_call: -
j_call: TRBJ1-4

cdr3_nt: TGTGCCAGCTCACCAGGAGGCCGCCGGGAGCCCCAGCATTTT
cdr3_aa: CASSPGGRREPQHF
v_call: TRBV18
clone_size: -
d_call: -
j_call: TRBJ1-5

cdr3_nt: TGTGCCAGCAGCCAGGGGACAGAGCCACCCCTCCACTTT
cdr3_aa: CASSQGTEPPLHF
v_call: TRBV7-9
clone_size: -
d_call: TRBD1
j_call: TRBJ1-6

cdr3_nt: TGTGCCAGTATTGGGGGACAGGACTTCCACTATGGCTACACCTTC
cdr3_aa: CASIGGQDFHYGYTF
v_call: TRBV19
clone_size: -
d_call: TRBD1
j_call: TRBJ1-2

cdr3_nt: TGTGCCAGCAGCTTAAGAACAGGGGGGGATCAGCCCCAGCATTTT
cdr3_aa: CASSLRTGGDQPQHF
v_call: TRBV7-2
clone_size: once
d_call: TRBD1
j_call: TRBJ1-5

cdr3_nt: TGCGCCAGCGGGCGGGACAGACCGAACACTGAAGCTTTCTTT
cdr3_aa: CASGRDRPNTEAFF
v_call: TRBV5-1
clone_size: -
d_call: TRBD1
j_call: TRBJ1-1

cdr3_nt: TGTGCCAGCAGCTTTAGGGACAGCCCCTACGAGCAGTACTTC
cdr3_aa: CASSFRDSPYEQYF
v_call: TRBV5-6
clone_size: few
d_call: TRBD1
j_call: TRBJ2-7

cdr3_nt: TGCGCCAGCAGCCCCGCGTTGGGCTCCTATAATTCACCCCTCCACTTT
cdr3_aa: CASSPALGSYNSPLHF
v_call: TRBV4-3
clone_size: -
d_call: -
j_call: TRBJ1-6

cdr3_nt: TGTGCCAGCAGCTTGGACAGGGGGTATCAAGAGACCCAGTACTTC
cdr3_aa: CASSLDRGYQETQYF
v_call: TRBV5-6
clone_size: -
d_call: TRBD1
j_call: TRBJ2-5

cdr3_nt: TGTGCCAGCAACGGGGGGAGCAGCTGGAACTATGGCTACACCTTC
cdr3_aa: CASNGGSSWNYGYTF
v_call: TRBV5-8
clone_size: -
d_call: -
j_call: TRBJ1-2

cdr3_nt: TGTGCCAGCAGCGTAGAGGCGGGGGGGTACACCGGGGAGCTGTTTTTT
cdr3_aa: CASSVEAGGYTGELFF
v_call: TRBV9
clone_size: -
d_call: TRBD2
j_call: TRBJ2-2